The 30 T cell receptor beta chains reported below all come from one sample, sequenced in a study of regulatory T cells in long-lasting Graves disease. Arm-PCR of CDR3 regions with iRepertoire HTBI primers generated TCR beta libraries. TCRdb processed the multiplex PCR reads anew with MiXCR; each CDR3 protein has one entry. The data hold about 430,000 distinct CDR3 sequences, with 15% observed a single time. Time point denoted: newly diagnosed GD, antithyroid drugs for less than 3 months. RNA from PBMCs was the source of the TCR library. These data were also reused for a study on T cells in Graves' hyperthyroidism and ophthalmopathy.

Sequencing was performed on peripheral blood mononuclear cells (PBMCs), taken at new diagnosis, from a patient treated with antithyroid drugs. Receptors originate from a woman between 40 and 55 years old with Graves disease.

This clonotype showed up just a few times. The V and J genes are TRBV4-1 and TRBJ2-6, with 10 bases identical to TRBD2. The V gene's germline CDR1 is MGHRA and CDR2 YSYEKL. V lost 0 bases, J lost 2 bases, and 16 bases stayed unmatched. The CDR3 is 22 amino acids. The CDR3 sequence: CASSQDSGRTYGLAAGANVLTF. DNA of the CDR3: TGCGCCAGCAGCCAAGATTCGGGAAGGACATACGGACTAGCGGCTGGGGCCAACGTCCTGACTTTC.

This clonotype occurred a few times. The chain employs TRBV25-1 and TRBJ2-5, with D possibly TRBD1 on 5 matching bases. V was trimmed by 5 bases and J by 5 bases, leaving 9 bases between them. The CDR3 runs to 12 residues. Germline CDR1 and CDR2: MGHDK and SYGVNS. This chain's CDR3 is CASSRGWETQYF. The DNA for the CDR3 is TGTGCCAGCAGTAGGGGTTGGGAGACCCAGTACTTC.

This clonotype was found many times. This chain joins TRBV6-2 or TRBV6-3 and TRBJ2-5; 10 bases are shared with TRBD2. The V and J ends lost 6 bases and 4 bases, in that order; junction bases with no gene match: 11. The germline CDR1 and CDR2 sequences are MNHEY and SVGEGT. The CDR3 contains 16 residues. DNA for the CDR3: TGTGCCAGCAGCCCATCTAGCGGGAGAATCGGAGAGACCCAGTACTTC. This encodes CASSPSSGRIGETQYF.

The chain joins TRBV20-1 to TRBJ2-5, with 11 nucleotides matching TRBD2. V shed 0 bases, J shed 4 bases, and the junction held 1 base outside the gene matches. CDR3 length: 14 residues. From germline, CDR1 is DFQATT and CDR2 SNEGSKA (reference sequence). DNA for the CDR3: TGCAGTGCTAGAGACACTAGCGGGGGAGAGACCCAGTACTTC. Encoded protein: CSARDTSGGETQYF.

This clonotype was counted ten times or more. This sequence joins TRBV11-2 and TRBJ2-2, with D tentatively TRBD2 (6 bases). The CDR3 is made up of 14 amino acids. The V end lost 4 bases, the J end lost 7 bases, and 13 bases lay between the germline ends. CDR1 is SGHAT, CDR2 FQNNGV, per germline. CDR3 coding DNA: TGTGCCAGCAGCTCACAGGAAGCGGGCGGGGAGCTGTTTTTT. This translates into CASSSQEAGGELFF.

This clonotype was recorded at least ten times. The CDR3 region is CASSPPGDYSTDTQYF. DNA of the CDR3: TGTGCCAGCAGTCCCCCGGGGGACTATAGCACAGATACGCAGTATTTT. This chain connects TRBV11-2 to TRBJ2-3; 7 nucleotides agree with TRBD2. There are 16 residues in the CDR3. The germline CDR1 and CDR2 sequences are SGHAT and FQNNGV. J lost 0 bases, V lost 6 bases, and 9 bases had no gene match. Together with reference TRBV11-2 and TRBJ2-3, the CDR3 gives the full variable domain: EAGVAQSPRYKIIEKRQSVAFWCNPISGHATLYWYQQILGQGPKLLIQFQNNGVVDDSQLPKDRFSAERLKGVDSTLKIQPAKLEDSAVYLCASSPPGDYSTDTQYFGPGTRLTVL.

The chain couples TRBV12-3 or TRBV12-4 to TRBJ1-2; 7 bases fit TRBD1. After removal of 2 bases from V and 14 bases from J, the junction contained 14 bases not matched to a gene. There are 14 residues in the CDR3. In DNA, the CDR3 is TGTGCCAGCAGTTTATCTTCGGGCAGGGGGAAGGGGACCTTC. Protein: CASSLSSGRGKGTF.

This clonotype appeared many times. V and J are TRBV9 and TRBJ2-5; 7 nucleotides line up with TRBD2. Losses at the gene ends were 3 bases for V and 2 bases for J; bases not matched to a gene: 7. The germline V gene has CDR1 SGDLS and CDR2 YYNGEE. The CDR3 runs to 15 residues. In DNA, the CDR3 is TGTGCCAGCAGCGCGGGGGGAGGGGCACAAGAGACCCAGTACTTC. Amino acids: CASSAGGGAQETQYF. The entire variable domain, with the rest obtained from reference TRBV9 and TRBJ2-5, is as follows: DSGVTQTPKHLITATGQRVTLRCSPRSGDLSVYWYQQSLDQGLQFLIQYYNGEERAKGNILERFSAQQFPDLHSELNLSSLELGDSALYFCASSAGGGAQETQYFGPGTRLLVL.

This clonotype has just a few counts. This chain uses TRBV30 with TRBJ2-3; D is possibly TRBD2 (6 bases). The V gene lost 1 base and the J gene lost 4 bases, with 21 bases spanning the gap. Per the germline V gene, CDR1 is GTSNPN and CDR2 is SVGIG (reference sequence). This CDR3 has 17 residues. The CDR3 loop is CAWSDEIAVPGADTQYF. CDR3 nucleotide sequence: TGTGCCTGGAGTGATGAGATAGCGGTCCCCGGGGCAGATACGCAGTATTTT.

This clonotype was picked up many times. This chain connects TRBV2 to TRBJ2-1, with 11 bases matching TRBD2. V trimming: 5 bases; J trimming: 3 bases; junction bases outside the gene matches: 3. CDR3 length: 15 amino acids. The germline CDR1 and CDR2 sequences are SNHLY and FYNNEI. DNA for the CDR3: TGTGCCAGCAGTCTGACTAGCGGGAACTACAATGAGCAGTTCTTC. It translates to CASSLTSGNYNEQFF.

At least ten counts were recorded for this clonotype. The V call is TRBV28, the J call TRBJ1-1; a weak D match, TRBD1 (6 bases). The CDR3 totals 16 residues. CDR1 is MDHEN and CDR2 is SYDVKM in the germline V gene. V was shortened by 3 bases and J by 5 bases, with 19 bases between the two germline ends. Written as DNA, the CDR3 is TGTGCCAGCAGTTTTGCGGGGGGACCAGGGGATACTGAAGCTTTCTTT. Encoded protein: CASSFAGGPGDTEAFF.

The CDR3 coding sequence is TGTGCCAGCAGTTACTCACCACAGGGCGGGAAGGCCACGAACATTCAGTACTTC. Protein product: CASSYSPQGGKATNIQYF. This rearrangement joins TRBV6-5 to TRBJ2-4; tentatively, D is TRBD1 or TRBD2 (6 bases each). Trimming removed 0 bases from V and 7 bases from J, with 22 bases in between. CDR3 length: 18 amino acids. Germline V lookup: CDR1 MNHEY, CDR2 SVGAGI.

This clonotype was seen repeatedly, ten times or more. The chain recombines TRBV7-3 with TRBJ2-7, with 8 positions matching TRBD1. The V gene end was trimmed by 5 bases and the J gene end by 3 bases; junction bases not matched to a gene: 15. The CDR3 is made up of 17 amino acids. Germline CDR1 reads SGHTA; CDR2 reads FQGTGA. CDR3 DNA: TGTGCCAGCAGCCCACCCAGGACAGGGACCTCTATCTACGAGCAGTACTTC. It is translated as CASSPPRTGTSIYEQYF.

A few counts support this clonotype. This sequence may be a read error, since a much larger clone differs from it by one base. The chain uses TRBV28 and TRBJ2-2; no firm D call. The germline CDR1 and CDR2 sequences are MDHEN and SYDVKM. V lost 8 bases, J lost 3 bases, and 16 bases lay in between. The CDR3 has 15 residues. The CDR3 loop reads CASGGGGSDTGELFF. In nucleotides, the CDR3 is TGTGCCAGCGGTGGTGGTGGGTCGGACACCGGGGAGCTGTTTTTT.

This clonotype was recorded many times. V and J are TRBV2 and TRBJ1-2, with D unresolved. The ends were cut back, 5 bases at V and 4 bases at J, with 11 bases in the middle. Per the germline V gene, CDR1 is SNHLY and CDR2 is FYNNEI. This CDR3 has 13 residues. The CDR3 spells CASSTQTPYGYTF. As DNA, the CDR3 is TGTGCCAGCAGTACGCAGACCCCCTATGGCTACACCTTC.

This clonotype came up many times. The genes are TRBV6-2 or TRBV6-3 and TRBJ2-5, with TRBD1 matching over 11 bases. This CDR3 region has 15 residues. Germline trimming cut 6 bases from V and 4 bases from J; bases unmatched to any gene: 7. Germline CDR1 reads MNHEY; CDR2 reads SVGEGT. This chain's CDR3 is CASRSGQGDLETQYF. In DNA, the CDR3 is TGTGCCAGCAGATCGGGACAGGGGGATTTAGAGACCCAGTACTTC.

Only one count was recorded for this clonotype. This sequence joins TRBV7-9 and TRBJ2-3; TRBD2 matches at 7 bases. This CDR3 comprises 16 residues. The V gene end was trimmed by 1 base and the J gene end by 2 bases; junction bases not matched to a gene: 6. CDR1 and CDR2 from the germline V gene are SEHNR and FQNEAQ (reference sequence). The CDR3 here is CASSLGPSGLTDTQYF. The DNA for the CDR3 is TGTGCCAGCAGCTTAGGGCCTAGCGGCCTCACAGATACGCAGTATTTT.

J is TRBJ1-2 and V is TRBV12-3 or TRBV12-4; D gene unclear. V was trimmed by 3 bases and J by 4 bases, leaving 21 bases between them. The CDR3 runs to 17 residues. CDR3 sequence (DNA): TGTGCCAGCAGTTTCCCGCGGGAGGGCAGTCCCACCTATGGCTACACCTTC. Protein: CASSFPREGSPTYGYTF.

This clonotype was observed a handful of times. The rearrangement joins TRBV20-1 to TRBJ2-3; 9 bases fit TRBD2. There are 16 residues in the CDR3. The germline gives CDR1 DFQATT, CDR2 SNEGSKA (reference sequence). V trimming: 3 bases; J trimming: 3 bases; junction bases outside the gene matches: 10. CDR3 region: CSARRAGGGRTDTQYF. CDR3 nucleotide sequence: TGCAGTGCTAGGAGAGCGGGGGGTGGTCGGACAGATACGCAGTATTTT.

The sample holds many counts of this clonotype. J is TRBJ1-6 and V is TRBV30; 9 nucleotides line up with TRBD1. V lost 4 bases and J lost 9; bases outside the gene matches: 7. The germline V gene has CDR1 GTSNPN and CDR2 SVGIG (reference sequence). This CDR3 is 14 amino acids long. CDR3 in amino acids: CAWNKDRGGSPLHF. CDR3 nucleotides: TGTGCCTGGAATAAGGACAGGGGCGGTTCACCCCTCCACTTT.

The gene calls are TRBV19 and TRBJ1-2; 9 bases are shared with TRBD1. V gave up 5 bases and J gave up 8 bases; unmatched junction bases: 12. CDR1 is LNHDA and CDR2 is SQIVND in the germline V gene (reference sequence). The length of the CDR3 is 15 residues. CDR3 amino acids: CASSVTGQGDEGYTF. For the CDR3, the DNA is TGTGCCAGTAGTGTGACGGGACAGGGAGATGAGGGCTACACCTTC.

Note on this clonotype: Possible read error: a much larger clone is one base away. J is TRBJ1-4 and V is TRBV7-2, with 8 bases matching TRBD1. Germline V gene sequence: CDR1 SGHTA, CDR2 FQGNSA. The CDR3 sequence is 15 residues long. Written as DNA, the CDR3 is TGTGCCAGCAGCTCACCGGGACAGGCTAATGAAGAACTGTTTTTT. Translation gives CASSSPGQANEELFF.

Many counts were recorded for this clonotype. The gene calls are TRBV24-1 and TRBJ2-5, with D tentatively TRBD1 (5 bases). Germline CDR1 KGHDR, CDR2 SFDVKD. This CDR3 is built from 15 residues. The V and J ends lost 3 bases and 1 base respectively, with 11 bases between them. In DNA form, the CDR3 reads TGTGCCACCAGTGATCCCCGGACACTCCAAGAGACCCAGTACTTC. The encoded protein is CATSDPRTLQETQYF.

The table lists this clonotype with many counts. CDR3 loop: CASSFYGDPDSAFF. CDR3 DNA: TGTGCCAGCAGCTTTTACGGGGATCCCGATTCCGCTTTCTTT. The chain carries TRBV7-9 and TRBJ1-1; unclear D gene. This CDR3 spans 14 amino acids. Germline assignment: CDR1 SEHNR and CDR2 FQNEAQ (reference sequence). With 3 bases removed from V and 11 bases from J, the gap between germline ends came to 19 bases.

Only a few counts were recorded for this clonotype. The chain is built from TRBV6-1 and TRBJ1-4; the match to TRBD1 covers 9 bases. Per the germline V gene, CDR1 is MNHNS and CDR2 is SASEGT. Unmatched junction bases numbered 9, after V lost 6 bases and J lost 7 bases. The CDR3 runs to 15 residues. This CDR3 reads CASSHTGGRGEKLFF. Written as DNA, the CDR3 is TGTGCCAGCAGCCACACAGGGGGCAGGGGTGAAAAACTGTTTTTT.

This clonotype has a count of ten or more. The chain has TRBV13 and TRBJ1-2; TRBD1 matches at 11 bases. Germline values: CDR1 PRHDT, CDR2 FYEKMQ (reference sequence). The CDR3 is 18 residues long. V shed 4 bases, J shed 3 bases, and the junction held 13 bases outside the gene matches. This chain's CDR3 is CASSSRDRGFSVYYGYTF. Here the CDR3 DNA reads TGTGCCAGCAGCTCCCGGGACAGGGGGTTTTCGGTCTACTATGGCTACACCTTC.

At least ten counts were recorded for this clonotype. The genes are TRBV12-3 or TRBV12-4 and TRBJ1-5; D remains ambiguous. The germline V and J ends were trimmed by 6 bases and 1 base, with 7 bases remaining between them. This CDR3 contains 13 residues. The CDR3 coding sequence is TGTGCCAGCAGACAGAGCAGCAATCAGCCCCAGCATTTT. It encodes CASRQSSNQPQHF.

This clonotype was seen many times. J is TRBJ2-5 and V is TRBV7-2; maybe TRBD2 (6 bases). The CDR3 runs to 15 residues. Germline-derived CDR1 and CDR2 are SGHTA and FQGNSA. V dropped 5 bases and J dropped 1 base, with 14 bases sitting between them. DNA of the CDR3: TGTGCCAGCAGCCTAAATGGGGAGGCCCAAGAGACCCAGTACTTC. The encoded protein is CASSLNGEAQETQYF.

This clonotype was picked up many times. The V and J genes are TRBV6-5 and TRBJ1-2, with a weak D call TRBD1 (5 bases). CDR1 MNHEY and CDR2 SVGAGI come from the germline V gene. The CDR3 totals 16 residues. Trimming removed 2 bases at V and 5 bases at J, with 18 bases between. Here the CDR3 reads CASSYRTRAPLYGYTF. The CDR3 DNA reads TGTGCCAGCAGTTACAGGACCAGGGCCCCTTTGTATGGCTACACCTTC.

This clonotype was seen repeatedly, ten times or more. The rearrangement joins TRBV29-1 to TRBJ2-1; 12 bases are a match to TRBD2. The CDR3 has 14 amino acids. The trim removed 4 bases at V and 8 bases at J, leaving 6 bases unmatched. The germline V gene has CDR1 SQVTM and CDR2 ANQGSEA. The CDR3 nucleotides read TGCAGCGTTGGAGGGACTAGCGGGTGGGATGAGCAGTTCTTC. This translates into CSVGGTSGWDEQFF.